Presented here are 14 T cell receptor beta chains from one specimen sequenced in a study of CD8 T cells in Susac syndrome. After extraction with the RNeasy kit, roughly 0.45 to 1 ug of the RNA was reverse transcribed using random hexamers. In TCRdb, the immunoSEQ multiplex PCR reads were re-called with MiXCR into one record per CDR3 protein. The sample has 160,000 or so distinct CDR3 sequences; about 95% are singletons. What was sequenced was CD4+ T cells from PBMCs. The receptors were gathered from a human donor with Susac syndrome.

CDR3 bases: TGCGCCAGCAGCCGGGAGGGTTCAAGGTATGGCTACACCTTC. Translated, it gives CASSREGSRYGYTF. The V gene is TRBV5-1, the J gene TRBJ1-2; D is unclear. V lost 4 bases and J 5 bases, leaving 15 bases between the germline ends. Germline assignment: CDR1 SGHRS and CDR2 YFSETQ. The CDR3 runs to 14 residues.

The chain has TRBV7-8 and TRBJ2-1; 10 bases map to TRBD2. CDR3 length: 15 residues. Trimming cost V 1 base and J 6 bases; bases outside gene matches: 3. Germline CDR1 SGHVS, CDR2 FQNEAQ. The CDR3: CASSLVWTSGNEQFF. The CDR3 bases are TGTGCCAGCAGCTTAGTCTGGACTAGCGGCAATGAGCAGTTCTTC.

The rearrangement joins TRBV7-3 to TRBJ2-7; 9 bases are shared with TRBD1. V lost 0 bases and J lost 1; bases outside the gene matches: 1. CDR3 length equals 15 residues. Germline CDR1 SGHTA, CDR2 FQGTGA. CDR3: CASSLTGQGSYEQYF. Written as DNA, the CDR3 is TGTGCCAGCAGCTTAACGGGACAGGGTTCCTACGAGCAGTACTTC.

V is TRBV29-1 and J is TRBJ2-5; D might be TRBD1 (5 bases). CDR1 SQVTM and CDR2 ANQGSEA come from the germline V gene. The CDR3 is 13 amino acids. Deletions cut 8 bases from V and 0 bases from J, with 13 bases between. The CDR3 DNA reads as TGCAGCTCTAGAAGGGGATACCAAGAGACCCAGTACTTC. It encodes CSSRRGYQETQYF.

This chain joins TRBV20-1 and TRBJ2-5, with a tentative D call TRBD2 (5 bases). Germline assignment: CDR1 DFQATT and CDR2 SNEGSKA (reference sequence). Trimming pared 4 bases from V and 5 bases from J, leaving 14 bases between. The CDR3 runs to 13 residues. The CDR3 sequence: CSAITIRGETQYF. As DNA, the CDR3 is TGCAGTGCTATTACAATTCGAGGGGAGACCCAGTACTTC.

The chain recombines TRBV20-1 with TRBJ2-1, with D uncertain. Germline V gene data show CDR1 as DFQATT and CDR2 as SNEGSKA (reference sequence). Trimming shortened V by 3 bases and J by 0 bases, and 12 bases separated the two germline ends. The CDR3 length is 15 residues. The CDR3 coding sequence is TGCAGTGCTAGGTGGCTCCACAGCTCCTACAATGAGCAGTTCTTC. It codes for CSARWLHSSYNEQFF.

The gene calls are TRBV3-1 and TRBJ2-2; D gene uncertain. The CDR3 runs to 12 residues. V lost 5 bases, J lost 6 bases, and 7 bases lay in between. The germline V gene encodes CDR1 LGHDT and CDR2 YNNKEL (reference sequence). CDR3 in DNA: TGTGCCAGCAGCTTTGGCCCCGGGGAGCTGTTTTTT. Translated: CASSFGPGELFF.

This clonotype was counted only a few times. This chain's CDR3 is CASSFGTGEYEQYF. The CDR3 bases are TGTGCCAGCAGCTTCGGGACAGGGGAATACGAGCAGTACTTC. This chain joins TRBV5-6 and TRBJ2-7; 10 positions agree with TRBD1. The V gene end was trimmed by 2 bases and the J gene end by 4 bases; junction bases not matched to a gene: 3. Germline V gene sequence: CDR1 SGHDT, CDR2 YYEEEE. The CDR3 sequence is 14 residues long. Full variable domain (outside the CDR3, taken from reference TRBV5-6 and TRBJ2-7): DAGVTQSPTHLIKTRGQQVTLRCSPKSGHDTVSWYQQALGQGPQFIFQYYEEEERQRGNFPDRFSGHQFPNYSSELNVNALLLGDSALYLCASSFGTGEYEQYFGPGTRLTVT.

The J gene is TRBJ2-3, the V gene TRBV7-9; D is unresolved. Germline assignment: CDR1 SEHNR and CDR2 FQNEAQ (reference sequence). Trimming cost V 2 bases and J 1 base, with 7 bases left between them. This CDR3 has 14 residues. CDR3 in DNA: TGTGCCAGCAGCTTAACCACGGGCACAGATACGCAGTATTTT. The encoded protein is CASSLTTGTDTQYF.

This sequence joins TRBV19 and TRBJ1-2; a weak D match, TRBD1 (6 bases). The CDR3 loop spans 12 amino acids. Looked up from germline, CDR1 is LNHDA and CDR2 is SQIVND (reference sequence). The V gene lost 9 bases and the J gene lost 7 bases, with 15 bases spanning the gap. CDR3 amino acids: CASRTVLTGYTF. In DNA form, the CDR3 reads TGTGCCAGCCGGACAGTGTTGACTGGCTACACCTTC.

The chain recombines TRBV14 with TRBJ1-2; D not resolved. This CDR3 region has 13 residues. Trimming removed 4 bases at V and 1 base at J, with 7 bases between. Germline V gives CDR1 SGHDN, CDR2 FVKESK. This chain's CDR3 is CASSPLHNYGYTF. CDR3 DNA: TGTGCCAGCAGCCCCCTCCATAACTATGGCTACACCTTC. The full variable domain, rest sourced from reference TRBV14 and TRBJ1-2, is EAGVTQFPSHSVIEKGQTVTLRCDPISGHDNLYWYRRVMGKEIKFLLHFVKESKQDESGMPNNRFLAERTGGTYSTLKVQPAELEDSGVYFCASSPLHNYGYTFGSGTRLTVV.

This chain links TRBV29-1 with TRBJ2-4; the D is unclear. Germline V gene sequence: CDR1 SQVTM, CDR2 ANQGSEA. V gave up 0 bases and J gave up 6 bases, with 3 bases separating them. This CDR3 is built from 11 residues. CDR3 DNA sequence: TGCAGCGTTGAAGATTTAAACATTCAGTACTTC. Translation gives CSVEDLNIQYF.

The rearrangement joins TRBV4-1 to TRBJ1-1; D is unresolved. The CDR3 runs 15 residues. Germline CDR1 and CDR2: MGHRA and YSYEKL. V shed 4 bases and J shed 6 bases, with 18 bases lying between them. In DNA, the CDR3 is TGCGCCAGCAGCCCCCCTTTGGGCCCCCTGGCTGAAGCTTTCTTT. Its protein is CASSPPLGPLAEAFF.

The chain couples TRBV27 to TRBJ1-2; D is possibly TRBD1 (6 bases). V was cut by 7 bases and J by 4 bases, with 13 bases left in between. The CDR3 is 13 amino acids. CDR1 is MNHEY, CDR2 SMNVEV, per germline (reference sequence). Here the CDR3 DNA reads TGTGCCAGCAAAGAACAGGGCTTCTATGGCTACACCTTC. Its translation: CASKEQGFYGYTF.